A selection of T cell receptor beta chains follows, all from one sample in a study of regulatory T cells in long-lasting Graves disease. In TCRdb, the multiplex PCR reads were re-called with MiXCR into one record per CDR3 protein. The data hold roughly 500,000 distinct CDR3 sequences, with approximately 12% observed a single time. These data also formed part of another study, on T cells in Graves' hyperthyroidism and ophthalmopathy.

The source was peripheral blood mononuclear cells (PBMCs), collected at new diagnosis, from a patient treated with antithyroid drugs. The receptors originated from a woman under 40 with Graves disease. Each CDR3 is given with its conserved first and last residue. D genes are given only for firm matches. The size of a clone is reported for some rows only, either as once, few or many, or as a class for expanded clones.

TGTGCCAGCCAATTACGAACTAATGAAAAACTGTTTTTT | CASQLRTNEKLFF | NA | TRBV3-1 | NA | TRBJ1-4
TGTGCCAGCAGTAAAGGAGGGGTGGGAGCCAAAAACATTCAGTACTTC | CASSKGGVGAKNIQYF | NA | TRBV6-1 | NA | TRBJ2-4
TGTGCCAGCAGTTTCCCCCAGCCTAATTCACCCCTCCACTTT | CASSFPQPNSPLHF | many | TRBV28 | NA | TRBJ1-6
TGTGCCAGCGGGGGACAGCCGAACACTGAAGCTTTCTTT | CASGGQPNTEAFF | many | TRBV6-1 | TRBD1 | TRBJ1-1
TGTGCCAGCAGCGCACACAGGAGTAGCGAGCAGTACTTC | CASSAHRSSEQYF | many | TRBV11-1 | NA | TRBJ2-7
TGCAGTGCTAGAGTGGGCGGGGCGCAGTATTTT | CSARVGGAQYF | many | TRBV20-1 | NA | TRBJ2-3
TGTGCCAGCAGCGCAGGAATGCAGCCCCAGCATTTT | CASSAGMQPQHF | NA | TRBV7-8 | NA | TRBJ1-5
TGTGCCAGCAGCTTCGGATCGACTAGCGGGTTGCCGGGGGATACGCAGTATTTT | CASSFGSTSGLPGDTQYF | few | TRBV13 | TRBD2 | TRBJ2-3
TGTGCCAGCAGTTATTTGGTTGAGCAGTTCTTC | CASSYLVEQFF | many | TRBV12-3/TRBV12-4 | NA | TRBJ2-1
TGTGCCAGCAGCCAACAGAAGTATGGGATTTCGAGTGGAGATACGCAGTATTTT | CASSQQKYGISSGDTQYF | NA | TRBV14 | NA | TRBJ2-3
TGTGCCAGCAGCTTAGGAGGGGCAGGGGGTCAAACCCAGCATTTT | CASSLGGAGGQTQHF | many | TRBV7-9 | TRBD1 | TRBJ1-5
TGTGCCAGCAGCTACAGGGCTAGCGGACACCAAGAGACCCAGTACTTC | CASSYRASGHQETQYF | many | TRBV6-5 | NA | TRBJ2-5
TGTGCCAGCATTCGGACTAGCGGCGACAATGAGCAGTTCTTC | CASIRTSGDNEQFF | NA | TRBV2 | TRBD2 | TRBJ2-1
TGCGCCAGCAGTGACAGGGGAGACACTGAAGCTTTCTTT | CASSDRGDTEAFF | many | TRBV6-1 | TRBD1 | TRBJ1-1
TGTGCCAGCAGTGCGGGACAGGGGATTTGGAACACTGAAGCTTTCTTT | CASSAGQGIWNTEAFF | few | TRBV6-1 | TRBD1 | TRBJ1-1
TGTGCCAGCAGCGCTGGACTAGCGGTGGAGACCCAGTACTTC | CASSAGLAVETQYF | many | TRBV11-2 | TRBD2 | TRBJ2-5
TGTGCCAGCAGTTTAGGACAGAAAAACATTCAGTACTTC | CASSLGQKNIQYF | many | TRBV12-3/TRBV12-4 | NA | TRBJ2-4
TGTGCCAGCAGCTTTGTTCGAGACGGCCAAGAGACCCAGTACTTC | CASSFVRDGQETQYF | many | TRBV7-9 | NA | TRBJ2-5
TGTGCCAGCAGCCTCATAGTTGTTGGGAGGACGCAATTC | CASSLIVVGRTQF | NA | TRBV7-9 | NA | TRBJ1-2
TGTGCCTGGAGTACGGGGGGTCCCACTGAAGCTTTCTTT | CAWSTGGPTEAFF | many | TRBV30 | NA | TRBJ1-1